This is a list of T cell receptor beta chains from one sample in a study of blood T cell repertoires in COVID-19. Sequenced by immunoSEQ multiplex PCR; TCRdb stores in-frame clones only, minus some. This sample carries about 160,000 clones, roughly 80% of them seen once, and the ten largest clones take around 5.3%. The sequenced sample was PBMCs or T cells enriched from blood (not recorded which). These receptor sequences come from a middle-aged woman with acute COVID-19. Each CDR3 is given with its conserved first and last residue. The D gene is left open where the match is weak. The size of a clone is reported for some rows only, either as once, few or many, or as a class for expanded clones.

cdr3_nt	cdr3_aa	j_call	clone_size	d_call	v_call
TGTGCCAGCAGCCTTCACCCCGGGACTTCTGGAAACACCATATATTTT	CASSLHPGTSGNTIYF	TRBJ1-3	once	-	TRBV3-1/TRBV3-2
TGTGCCAGCAGCTTCCGGGACAGTGAAAAACTGTTTTTT	CASSFRDSEKLFF	TRBJ1-4	-	TRBD1	TRBV11-1
TGTGCCAGCAGCTGGGGAGGCATGGGCACCGGGGAGCTGTTTTTT	CASSWGGMGTGELFF	TRBJ2-2	-	-	TRBV5-4
TGCAGCGTTGATGGGACTAGCGTAGAGACCCAGTACTTC	CSVDGTSVETQYF	TRBJ2-5	-	TRBD2	TRBV29-1
TGTGCCAGCAGTGAAAGGGCGGGAGAGCAAGTCTACAATGAGCAGTTCTTC	CASSERAGEQVYNEQFF	TRBJ2-1	-	TRBD2	TRBV6-1
TGTGCCAGCAGCTTAGCGAATTGGAGGGGGCCTAATGAAAAACTGTTTTTT	CASSLANWRGPNEKLFF	TRBJ1-4	-	TRBD1	TRBV7-9
TGTGCCAGCAGCCAAGAGGATAGCGGGAGGGCCCGGGGCACAGATACGCAGTATTTT	CASSQEDSGRARGTDTQYF	TRBJ2-3	-	TRBD2	TRBV4-2
TGTGCCAGCAGCCAAACGAGGCTAGCGGGTTCCTACAATGAGCAGTTCTTC	CASSQTRLAGSYNEQFF	TRBJ2-1	-	TRBD2	TRBV7-2
TGTGCCTGGAGTGTACAAGGGCTAGCTACCAACGAGCAGTACTTC	CAWSVQGLATNEQYF	TRBJ2-7	once	-	TRBV30
TGTGCCAGCGCAAGGACAGCGAGCTACGAGCAGTACTTC	CASARTASYEQYF	TRBJ2-7	-	-	TRBV12-3/TRBV12-4
TGTGCCAGCAGCTCGGACAGGGGGCACTATGGCTACACCTTC	CASSSDRGHYGYTF	TRBJ1-2	-	TRBD1	TRBV11-2
TGTGCCAGCAGCCAAGATCTAAGACAGGGTCTAACAGATACGCAGTATTTT	CASSQDLRQGLTDTQYF	TRBJ2-3	few	TRBD1	TRBV4-2
TGTGCCAGCAGCCAAGAATTAATAAATTATGAGCAGTTCTTC	CASSQELINYEQFF	TRBJ2-1	-	-	TRBV4-2
TGTGCCAGCAGCTATTCAGGGACATTCTACAATGAGCAGTTCTTC	CASSYSGTFYNEQFF	TRBJ2-1	few	-	TRBV5-4
TGCGCCAGCAGCATAACCCGATCCGGGACAGTCTCCTACGAGCAGTACTTC	CASSITRSGTVSYEQYF	TRBJ2-7	-	TRBD1	TRBV5-1
TGTGCCAGCAGTGAAGAGGGGGCCGGGACTGTAGAAGGAGAAAAACTGTTTTTT	CASSEEGAGTVEGEKLFF	TRBJ1-4	few	TRBD1	TRBV2
TGTGCCTGGCGGACAGGGTTCACCGGGGAGCTGTTTTTT	CAWRTGFTGELFF	TRBJ2-2	-	TRBD1	TRBV30
TGTGCCAGCAGCCCGAGGGGCAATCAGCCCCAGCATTTT	CASSPRGNQPQHF	TRBJ1-5	medium-sized	-	TRBV7-2
TGTGCCAGTAGCCATTCAGGTGGACAGGACGTGAATAGAAGGAATCAGCCCCAGCATTTT	CASSHSGGQDVNRRNQPQHF	TRBJ1-5	-	TRBD1	TRBV19
TGTGCCAGCAGAGGGGGGGGCTATGGCTACACCTTC	CASRGGGYGYTF	TRBJ1-2	-	-	TRBV2
TGTGCCAGCAGCTTGCAGTCCTACGAGCAGTACTTC	CASSLQSYEQYF	TRBJ2-7	-	-	TRBV7-9
TGTGCCAGCACCCGCCAGGGGCGAACTGAAGCTTTCTTT	CASTRQGRTEAFF	TRBJ1-1	-	-	TRBV12-3/TRBV12-4
TGTGCCAGCAGCTCCCCCGGGATAGGCTACGAGCAGTACTTC	CASSSPGIGYEQYF	TRBJ2-7	-	-	TRBV7-8
TGTGCCAGCAGTTTGTGGGAGAATGGCTACACCTTC	CASSLWENGYTF	TRBJ1-2	-	-	TRBV12-3/TRBV12-4
TGTGCCAGCAGTCACGTCGGGGGGAGGGGAGCTGAAAAACTGTTTTTT	CASSHVGGRGAEKLFF	TRBJ1-4	-	-	TRBV2
TGTGCCAGCAGCTTATCTGGGGGGAGGAGCTCCTACAATGAGCAGTTCTTC	CASSLSGGRSSYNEQFF	TRBJ2-1	-	-	TRBV5-4
TGTGCCAGCATATTGCGACTAGCGGGGTATAATGAGCAGTTCTTC	CASILRLAGYNEQFF	TRBJ2-1	-	TRBD2	TRBV2
TGTGCCAGCAGCTTAGAGGGAGGGCCGGAGCAGTTCTTC	CASSLEGGPEQFF	TRBJ2-1	-	TRBD2	TRBV5-6
TGTGCCAGCAGCCAAGATATAGCGGCCTACAATGAGCAGTTCTTC	CASSQDIAAYNEQFF	TRBJ2-1	-	-	TRBV3-1/TRBV3-2
TGTGCCAGCAGCTTAACTCCAGGGGCAGATACGCAGTATTTT	CASSLTPGADTQYF	TRBJ2-3	-	-	TRBV7-2
TGTGCCAGCAGTGGAGGACAGGGGTCGAGTACTATCTACAATGAGCAGTTCTTC	CASSGGQGSSTIYNEQFF	TRBJ2-1	-	TRBD1	TRBV2
TGCGCCAGCAGCCAACTTCCGGCTAACTATGGCTACACCTTC	CASSQLPANYGYTF	TRBJ1-2	once	-	TRBV4-1
TGTGCCAGCAGTGCCTTAGATCTCGGCTACGAGCAGTACTTC	CASSALDLGYEQYF	TRBJ2-7	few	-	TRBV9
TGTGCCAGTAGGCCCAGGGTAGGTGAAAAACTGTTTTTT	CASRPRVGEKLFF	TRBJ1-4	-	-	TRBV19
TGTGCCAGCAGCAACGAGTACTTC	CASSNEYF	TRBJ2-5	-	-	TRBV21-1
TGTGCCAGCAGCTTTCTTCCCCGGTCGGGAGAGCAGTTCTTC	CASSFLPRSGEQFF	TRBJ2-1	once	-	TRBV7-3
TGCGCCAGCAGCTTGGTTGGACAGCTTTCCTACGAGCAGTACTTC	CASSLVGQLSYEQYF	TRBJ2-7	-	-	TRBV5-1